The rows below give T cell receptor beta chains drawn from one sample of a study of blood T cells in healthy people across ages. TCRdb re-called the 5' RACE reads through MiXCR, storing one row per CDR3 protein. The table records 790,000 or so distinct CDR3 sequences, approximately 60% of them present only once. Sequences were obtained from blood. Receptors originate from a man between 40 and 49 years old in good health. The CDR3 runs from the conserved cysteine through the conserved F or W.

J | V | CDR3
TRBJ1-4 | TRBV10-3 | CAISAKEGYGATNEKLFF
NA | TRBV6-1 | CASSVKSGLAGGETQYF
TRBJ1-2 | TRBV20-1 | CSAPRGTGEFVYTF
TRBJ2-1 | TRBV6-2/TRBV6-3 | CASSYPLGGGRNYNEQFF
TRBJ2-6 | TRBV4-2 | CASSQEPQGAGANVLTF
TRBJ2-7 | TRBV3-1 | CASRRGLADPYEQYF
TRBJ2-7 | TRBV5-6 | CASSLPRIPGQGLYEQYF
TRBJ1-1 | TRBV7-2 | CASSLGSQGLAFF
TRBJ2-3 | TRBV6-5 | CASSYSSDSGGLTDTQYF
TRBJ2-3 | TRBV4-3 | CASSQRSGLTDTQYF
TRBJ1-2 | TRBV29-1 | CSVDTHIRTDYGYTF
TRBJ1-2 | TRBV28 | CASSLKGIWDRDGYTF
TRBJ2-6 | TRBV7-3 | CASSLKDGIRNVLTF
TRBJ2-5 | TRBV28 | CASSFLAGRETQYF
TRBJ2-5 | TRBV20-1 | CSAIEDHAGSPGLAGVGQETQYF
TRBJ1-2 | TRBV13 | CASGQYGANYGYTF
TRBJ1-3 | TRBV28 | CASSTAIYPGYTIYF
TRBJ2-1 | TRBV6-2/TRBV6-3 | CASIDDGLYNEQFF
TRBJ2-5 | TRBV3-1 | CASSQEEGETQYF
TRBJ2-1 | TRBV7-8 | CASSSHRGNSYNEQFF
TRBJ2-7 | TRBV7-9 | CASRPRQENYEQYF
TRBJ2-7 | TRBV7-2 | CASSLVSNSMSSYEQYF
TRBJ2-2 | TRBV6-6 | CATSRGLNTGELFF
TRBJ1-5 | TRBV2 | CASSDFNQPQHF
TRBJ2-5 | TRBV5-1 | CASSLVVAGAQETQYF
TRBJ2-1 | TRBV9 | CASSVAIAGAYNEQFF